A single T cell receptor (beta chain) is shown here with its context. Its antigen is currently unknown. This sample was included in a study of CD8 T cells in Susac syndrome. Study summary: Eight of the sequenced Susac syndrome patients were in remission, and five or six had active disease. Treatment status at blood draw for the Susac syndrome patients was therapy-naive, corticosteroids, or intravenous immunoglobulin alone.

TEMRA cells were FACS-enriched, and CD8+ and CD4+ T cells were isolated negatively. Study-wide results and limits: Susac-specific public clones numbered some 16 in total CD8+ repertoires (and about 5 in CD8+ TEMRA repertoires).

RNA, at 0.5 to 1 ug, was reverse transcribed with random hexamers. TCRdb processed the immunoSEQ multiplex PCR reads anew with MiXCR; each CDR3 protein has one entry. The sample shows about 100,000 distinct CDR3 sequences, nearly 97% of them seen only once. The specimen sequenced was CD8+ T cells from PBMCs. This clonotype was sampled from a human donor with Susac syndrome.

The CDR3 nucleotides read TGTGCCAGCAGCTCAAGACTAGCGGGTATAGCCAAAAACATTCAGTACTTC. Translating gives CASSSRLAGIAKNIQYF. V and J are TRBV13 and TRBJ2-4; 10 bases match TRBD2. The length of the CDR3 is 17 residues. Germline CDR1 reads PRHDT; CDR2 reads FYEKMQ (reference sequence). V lost 4 bases to trimming and J lost 0 bases; unmatched junction nucleotides: 6.